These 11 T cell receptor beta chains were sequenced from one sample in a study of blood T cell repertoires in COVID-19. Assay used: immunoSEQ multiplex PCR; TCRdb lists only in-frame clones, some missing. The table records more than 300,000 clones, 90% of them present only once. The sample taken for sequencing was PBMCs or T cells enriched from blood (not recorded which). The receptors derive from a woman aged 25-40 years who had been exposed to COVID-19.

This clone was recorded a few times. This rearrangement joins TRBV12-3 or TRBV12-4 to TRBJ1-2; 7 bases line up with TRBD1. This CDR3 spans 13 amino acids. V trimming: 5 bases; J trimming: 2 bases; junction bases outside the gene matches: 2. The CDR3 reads CASSTGVNYGYTF. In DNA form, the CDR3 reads TGTGCCAGCAGTACAGGGGTGAACTATGGCTACACCTTC.

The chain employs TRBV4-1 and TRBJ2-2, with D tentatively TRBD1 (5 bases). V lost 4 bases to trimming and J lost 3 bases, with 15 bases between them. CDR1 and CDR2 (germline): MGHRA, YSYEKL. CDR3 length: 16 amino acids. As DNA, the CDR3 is TGCGCCAGCAGCCTGGGTTGGGGCGCGGACACCGGGGAGCTGTTTTTT. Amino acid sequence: CASSLGWGADTGELFF.

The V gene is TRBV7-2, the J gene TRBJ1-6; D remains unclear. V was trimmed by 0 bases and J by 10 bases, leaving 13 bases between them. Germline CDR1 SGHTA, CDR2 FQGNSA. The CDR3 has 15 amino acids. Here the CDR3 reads CASSLATTEGSPLHF. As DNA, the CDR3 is TGTGCCAGCAGCTTAGCGACCACAGAAGGCTCACCCCTCCACTTT.

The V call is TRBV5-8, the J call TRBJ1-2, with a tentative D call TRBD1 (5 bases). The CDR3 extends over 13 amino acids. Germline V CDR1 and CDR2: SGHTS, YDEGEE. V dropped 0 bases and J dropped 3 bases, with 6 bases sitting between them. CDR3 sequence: CASSLDRYYGYTF. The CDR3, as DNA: TGTGCCAGCAGCTTGGACAGGTACTATGGCTACACCTTC.

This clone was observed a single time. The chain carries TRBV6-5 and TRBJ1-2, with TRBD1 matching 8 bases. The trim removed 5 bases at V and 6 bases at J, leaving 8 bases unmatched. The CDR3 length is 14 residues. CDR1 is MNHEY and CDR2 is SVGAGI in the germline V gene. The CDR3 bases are TGTGCCAGCAGTAGGACAGGGAGGGGAGATGGCTACACCTTC. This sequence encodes CASSRTGRGDGYTF.

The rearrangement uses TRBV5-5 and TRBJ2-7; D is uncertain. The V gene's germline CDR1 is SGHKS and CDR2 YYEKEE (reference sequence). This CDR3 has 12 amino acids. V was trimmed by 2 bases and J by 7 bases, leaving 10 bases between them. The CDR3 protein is CASSFTLREQYF. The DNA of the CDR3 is TGTGCCAGCAGCTTTACATTGAGGGAGCAGTACTTC.

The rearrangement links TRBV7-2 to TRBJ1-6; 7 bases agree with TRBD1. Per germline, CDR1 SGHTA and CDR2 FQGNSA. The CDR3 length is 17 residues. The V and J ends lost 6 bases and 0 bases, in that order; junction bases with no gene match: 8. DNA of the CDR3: TGTGCCAGCAGTTCGGGACAGCCGAGCTCCTATAATTCACCCCTCCACTTT. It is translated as CASSSGQPSSYNSPLHF.

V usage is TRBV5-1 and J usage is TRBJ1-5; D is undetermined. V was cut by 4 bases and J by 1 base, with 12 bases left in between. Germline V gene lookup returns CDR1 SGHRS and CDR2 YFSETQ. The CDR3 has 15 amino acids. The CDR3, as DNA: TGCGCCAGCAGCATGGGCGGCACCAGCAATCAGCCCCAGCATTTT. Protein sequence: CASSMGGTSNQPQHF.

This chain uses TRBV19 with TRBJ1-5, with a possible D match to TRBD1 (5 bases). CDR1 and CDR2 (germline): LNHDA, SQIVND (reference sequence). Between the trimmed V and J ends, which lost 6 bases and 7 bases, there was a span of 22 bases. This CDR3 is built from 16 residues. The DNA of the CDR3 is TGTGCCAGTAGCCAACTCTATCTGGGGGGGAGACAGCCCCAGCATTTT. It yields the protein CASSQLYLGGRQPQHF.

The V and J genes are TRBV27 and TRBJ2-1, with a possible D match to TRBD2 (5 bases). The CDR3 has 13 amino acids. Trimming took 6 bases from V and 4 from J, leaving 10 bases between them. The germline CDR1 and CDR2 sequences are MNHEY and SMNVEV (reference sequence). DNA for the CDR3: TGTGCCAGCAGGGAGGACCCGTACAATGAGCAGTTCTTC. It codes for CASREDPYNEQFF.

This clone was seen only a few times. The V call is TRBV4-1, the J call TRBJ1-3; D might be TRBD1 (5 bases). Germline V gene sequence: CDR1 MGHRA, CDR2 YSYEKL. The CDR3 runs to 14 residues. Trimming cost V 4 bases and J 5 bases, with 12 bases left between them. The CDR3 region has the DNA TGCGCCAGCAGCCCCCAGGGCCGGAGAAACACCATATATTTT. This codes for CASSPQGRRNTIYF.